A single sample is the source of the 10 T cell receptor beta chains below, sequenced in a study of blood T cell repertoires in COVID-19. The data were produced by immunoSEQ multiplex PCR, yet TCRdb's version contains in-frame clones alone and is incomplete. The sample records approximately 110,000 clones, just over 70% being singletons. Sequencing was done on a sample of peripheral blood. These receptors originate from a human donor with acute or convalescent COVID-19. The donor label of this sample is uncertain.

V gene TRBV19 combines with J gene TRBJ2-7, with 10 positions matching TRBD1. The CDR3 extends over 15 amino acids. The V gene's germline CDR1 is LNHDA and CDR2 SQIVND (reference sequence). V was pared by 5 bases and J by 4 bases, with 8 bases of the junction left unmatched. CDR3 in DNA: TGTGCCAGTAGTTTCGCGGGACAGGGGATGTACGAGCAGTACTTC. Its protein is CASSFAGQGMYEQYF.

This clone was detected a few times. The chain has TRBV6-1 and TRBJ1-4; 11 positions agree with TRBD1. Per the germline V gene, CDR1 is MNHNS and CDR2 is SASEGT. J was trimmed by 2 bases and V by 4 bases; bases with no gene match: 6. This CDR3 comprises 17 residues. CDR3 sequence (DNA): TGTGCCAGCAGTGCAAGATGGACAGGGGGCACTAATGAAAAACTGTTTTTT. Its protein product is CASSARWTGGTNEKLFF.

This clone was observed a few times. This rearrangement joins TRBV11-2 to TRBJ2-5; perhaps TRBD2 as D (6 bases). This CDR3 has 15 residues. Germline V CDR1 and CDR2: SGHAT, FQNNGV. V was trimmed by 1 base and J by 1 base, leaving 10 bases between them. As DNA, the CDR3 is TGTGCCAGCAGCTTAGTAGGGACTTCCCAAGAGACCCAGTACTTC. This gives the protein CASSLVGTSQETQYF.

This clone was observed a few times. The CDR3 DNA is TGTGCCAGCAGCTTAGGGGGGGACTGGCGTCAGCCCCAGCATTTT. It encodes CASSLGGDWRQPQHF. This chain connects TRBV7-9 to TRBJ1-5; D perhaps matches TRBD1 (5 bases). Germline values: CDR1 SEHNR, CDR2 FQNEAQ (reference sequence). Trimming stripped 1 base from V and 6 bases from J, with 13 bases between. This CDR3 is 15 amino acids long.

This sequence joins TRBV9 and TRBJ2-7; D perhaps matches TRBD2 (5 bases). The V end lost 2 bases, the J end lost 0 bases, and 12 bases lay between the germline ends. The germline CDR1 and CDR2 sequences are SGDLS and YYNGEE. The CDR3 runs to 15 residues. The CDR3: CASSVAGSSSYEQYF. In DNA form, the CDR3 reads TGTGCCAGCAGCGTGGCGGGCTCCAGCTCCTACGAGCAGTACTTC.

Comments on this clone: This clone may be a read error of a much larger clone one base away. The chain carries TRBV7-6 and TRBJ2-5; D gene uncertain. The CDR3 is 11 amino acids. Germline V lookup: CDR1 SGHVS, CDR2 FNYEAQ. V dropped 5 bases and J dropped 2 bases, with 3 bases sitting between them. The CDR3 protein is CASSLQETQYF. The CDR3 nucleotides are TGTGCCAGCAGCCTACAAGAGACCCAGTACTTC.

V and J are TRBV10-3 and TRBJ1-1; no clear D gene. V gave up 6 bases and J gave up 5 bases, with 19 bases separating them. This CDR3 contains 15 residues. From germline, CDR1 is ENHRY and CDR2 SYGVKD. DNA of the CDR3: TGTGCCATCAGCCGATCGGGGAGTATGGGGACTGAAGCTTTCTTT. Amino acids: CAISRSGSMGTEAFF.

V gene TRBV5-1 combines with J gene TRBJ1-2; 7 positions match TRBD1. Germline CDR1 and CDR2: SGHRS and YFSETQ. The CDR3 extends over 13 amino acids. Germline trimming cut 4 bases from V and 6 bases from J; bases unmatched to any gene: 6. DNA of the CDR3: TGCGCCAGCAGCGAACAGGGGTTTGATGGCTACACCTTC. As protein: CASSEQGFDGYTF.

The chain employs TRBV5-1 and TRBJ2-1; 9 bases fit TRBD1. This CDR3 spans 16 amino acids. J was trimmed by 4 bases and V by 5 bases; bases with no gene match: 10. The germline CDR1 and CDR2 sequences are SGHRS and YFSETQ. The CDR3 loop is CASRRSGTGTYNEQFF. In DNA, the CDR3 is TGCGCCAGCAGGCGGTCCGGGACAGGGACTTACAATGAGCAGTTCTTC.

The chain couples TRBV19 to TRBJ2-1; TRBD2 matches 10 bases. This CDR3 spans 15 amino acids. Germline V gene lookup returns CDR1 LNHDA and CDR2 SQIVND (reference sequence). The trim removed 7 bases at V and 10 bases at J, leaving 13 bases unmatched. The CDR3 DNA is TGTGCCAGTATTCAGAGCGGGGGGGCCGCTAGGGAGCAGTTCTTC. Protein product: CASIQSGGAAREQFF.